Presented here are 32 T cell receptor beta chains from one specimen sequenced in a study of T-cell memory formation after mild COVID-19. TCRdb fed the 5' RACE reads into MiXCR, producing one record per CDR3 protein. The sample comprises about 110,000 distinct CDR3 sequences, approximately 22% of which are singletons, and around 41% rests with the top ten. The sample comprised PBMCs or a T cell subset sorted from them (not recorded which). The origin of the receptors is a man between 18 and 35 years old who had mild COVID-19 (a few samples of this study predate the infection). Cell type and time point are not known.

V gene TRBV7-9 combines with J gene TRBJ1-1; D ambiguous. With 3 bases removed from V and 6 bases from J, the gap between germline ends came to 14 bases. Germline CDR1 is SEHNR and CDR2 is FQNEAQ (reference sequence). The CDR3 runs 14 residues. The CDR3 DNA follows: TGTGCCAGCAGCTTTACTTCGGGTACGGCTGAAGCTTTCTTT. Its protein is CASSFTSGTAEAFF.

This clonotype has a handful of counts. The V gene is TRBV5-1, the J gene TRBJ2-2; no reliable D call. The V and J ends lost 0 bases and 6 bases respectively, with 9 bases between them. The CDR3 totals 14 residues. Germline-derived CDR1 and CDR2 are SGHRS and YFSETQ. The CDR3 DNA follows: TGCGCCAGCAGCTTGGGTCAGAAACCCGGGGAGCTGTTTTTT. This translates into CASSLGQKPGELFF. The variable domain in full, completed from reference TRBV5-1 and TRBJ2-2, reads KAGVTQTPRYLIKTRGQQVTLSCSPISGHRSVSWYQQTPGQGLQFLFEYFSETQRNKGNFPGRFSGRQFSNSRSEMNVSTLELGDSALYLCASSLGQKPGELFFGEGSRLTVL.

In this sample, this clonotype turned up a few times. V usage is TRBV12-3 or TRBV12-4 and J usage is TRBJ1-1, with D uncertain. The CDR3 loop spans 11 amino acids. Trimming took off 9 bases at V and 11 bases at J, with 16 bases between the two ends. The CDR3 loop is CASGEGLGAFF. CDR3 DNA: TGTGCCAGTGGGGAGGGTCTAGGGGCTTTCTTT.

The chain joins TRBV5-4 to TRBJ2-3; 8 bases fit TRBD2. The germline CDR1 and CDR2 sequences are SGHNT and YYREEE (reference sequence). Trimming removed 1 base from V and 1 base from J; junction bases left unmatched: 2. This CDR3 has 15 residues. The CDR3 coding sequence is TGTGCCAGCAGCTTGATCGGGGGGGGCACAGATACGCAGTATTTT. It specifies CASSLIGGGTDTQYF.

The CDR3 DNA reads TGTGCCAGCAGTTACGGAGGGCGCACTGAAGCTTTCTTT. Protein: CASSYGGRTEAFF. This sequence joins TRBV6-2 or TRBV6-3 and TRBJ1-1, with no clear D. CDR1 is MNHEY, CDR2 SVGEGT, per germline. The CDR3 is 13 amino acids. Between the trimmed V and J ends, which lost 2 bases and 4 bases, there was a span of 8 bases.

This clonotype came up a few times. The genes are TRBV7-9 and TRBJ2-4; 8 positions match TRBD1. The CDR3 consists of 16 residues. Losses at the gene ends were 3 bases for V and 0 bases for J; bases not matched to a gene: 4. Germline V CDR1 and CDR2: SEHNR, FQNEAQ (reference sequence). The CDR3 DNA follows: TGTGCCAGCAGCTTTTCAGGGGGCCTAGCCAAAAACATTCAGTACTTC. Translated: CASSFSGGLAKNIQYF.

The rearrangement uses TRBV9 and TRBJ2-1; either TRBD1 or TRBD2 may fit D (5 bases each). Trimming took 5 bases from V and 3 from J, leaving 12 bases between them. The CDR3 is 14 residues long. The germline gives CDR1 SGDLS, CDR2 YYNGEE. The CDR3 protein is CASRPGTNYNEQFF. CDR3 DNA: TGTGCCAGCAGACCCGGGACCAACTACAATGAGCAGTTCTTC.

A few counts support this clonotype. The genes are TRBV7-9 and TRBJ2-1; D may match TRBD1 or TRBD2 (7 bases each). Germline CDR1 reads SEHNR; CDR2 reads FQNEAQ (reference sequence). Trimming stripped 3 bases from V and 5 bases from J, with 14 bases between. This CDR3 is 15 amino acids long. The CDR3 DNA sequence: TGTGCCAGCAGCTTTACGACAGGGACTAACAATGAGCAGTTCTTC. Its protein product is CASSFTTGTNNEQFF.

This clonotype came up a few times. The V gene is TRBV7-9, the J gene TRBJ1-2; no clear D. The V and J ends lost 1 base and 6 bases respectively, with 9 bases between them. Looked up from germline, CDR1 is SEHNR and CDR2 is FQNEAQ (reference sequence). The CDR3 loop spans 13 amino acids. The CDR3 reads CASSLVGVDGYTF. The CDR3 nucleotides read TGTGCCAGCAGCTTAGTCGGGGTTGATGGCTACACCTTC. The entire variable domain, with the rest obtained from reference TRBV7-9 and TRBJ1-2, is as follows: DTGVSQNPRHKITKRGQNVTFRCDPISEHNRLYWYRQTLGQGPEFLTYFQNEAQLEKSRLLSDRFSAERPKGSFSTLEIQRTEQGDSAMYLCASSLVGVDGYTFGSGTRLTVV.

The rearrangement joins TRBV4-1 to TRBJ2-1, with D possibly being TRBD1 or TRBD2 (5 bases each). CDR1 is MGHRA, CDR2 YSYEKL, per germline. The CDR3 length is 12 residues. With 1 base removed from V and 15 bases from J, the gap between germline ends came to 13 bases. In DNA, the CDR3 is TGCGCCAGCAGCCAAGGGGGGAACAGCCCGTTCTTC. Translating gives CASSQGGNSPFF.

The rearrangement uses TRBV7-9 and TRBJ1-1; 8 nucleotides agree with TRBD1. Germline assignment: CDR1 SEHNR and CDR2 FQNEAQ (reference sequence). The CDR3 is 18 residues long. After removal of 5 bases from V and 3 bases from J, the junction contained 17 bases not matched to a gene. The CDR3 spells CASSPPTGTGGVDTEAFF. The CDR3 DNA reads TGTGCCAGCAGCCCACCAACCGGGACAGGTGGGGTGGACACTGAAGCTTTCTTT.

The rearrangement joins TRBV7-9 to TRBJ2-2, with D perhaps TRBD1 (5 bases). The germline V gene has CDR1 SEHNR and CDR2 FQNEAQ (reference sequence). The CDR3 has 12 amino acids. The V end lost 5 bases, the J end lost 6 bases, and 7 bases lay between the germline ends. In nucleotides, the CDR3 is TGTGCCAGCAGCAAGGGGCCCGGGGAGCTGTTTTTT. Translating gives CASSKGPGELFF.

V is TRBV11-2 and J is TRBJ2-7; 10 nucleotides align to TRBD2. Germline CDR1 reads SGHAT; CDR2 reads FQNNGV. The CDR3 length is 16 residues. V gave up 6 bases and J gave up 3 bases; unmatched junction bases: 11. CDR3 bases: TGTGCCAGCAGGCTCGAGCCCAGCGGGGGGGTCTACGAGCAGTACTTC. It specifies CASRLEPSGGVYEQYF.

Only a few counts were recorded for this clonotype. The rearrangement uses TRBV7-3 and TRBJ2-3, with D uncertain. Per the germline V gene, CDR1 is SGHTA and CDR2 is FQGTGA. The CDR3 sequence is 13 residues long. Trimming left V 2 bases short and J 0 bases short, with 3 bases between. The CDR3 region is CASSLHSTDTQYF. CDR3 nucleotides: TGTGCCAGCAGCTTACACAGCACAGATACGCAGTATTTT.

This clonotype was found a few times. This rearrangement joins TRBV4-3 to TRBJ2-4; possible D gene TRBD2, 6 bases. The germline V gene has CDR1 LGHNA and CDR2 YSLEER. The length of the CDR3 is 16 residues. V was trimmed by 0 bases and J by 5 bases, leaving 14 bases between them. CDR3 sequence reads: CASSQEWGVTQNIQYF. The CDR3 DNA reads as TGCGCCAGCAGCCAAGAATGGGGGGTCACCCAAAACATTCAGTACTTC.

This clonotype has a handful of counts. The V and J genes are TRBV6-2 or TRBV6-3 and TRBJ1-1; D might be TRBD1 (5 bases). The V gene's germline CDR1 is MNHEY and CDR2 SVGEGT. The CDR3 consists of 15 residues. The V end was cut by 6 bases, the J end by 4 bases, with 18 bases between. This chain's CDR3 is CASSSTSRVGTEAFF. The CDR3 DNA reads as TGTGCCAGCAGCTCGACTTCCAGGGTCGGCACTGAAGCTTTCTTT.

The V gene is TRBV10-3, the J gene TRBJ2-7; TRBD1 aligns across 7 bases. Looked up from germline, CDR1 is ENHRY and CDR2 is SYGVKD. The J segment lost 2 bases and the V segment lost 10 bases, leaving 5 bases of the junction unmatched. This CDR3 has 12 amino acids. The CDR3 bases are TGTGCCACCCGGGACAGTCCCTACGAGCAGTACGTC. Amino acids: CATRDSPYEQYV.

The chain uses TRBV5-1 and TRBJ1-2, with 7 bases matching TRBD1. V was pared by 4 bases and J by 5 bases, with 8 bases of the junction left unmatched. Germline lookup yields CDR1 SGHRS and CDR2 YFSETQ. The CDR3 is made up of 14 amino acids. The CDR3 region is CASSDSTGIYGYTF. The DNA of the CDR3 is TGCGCCAGCAGCGACTCGACAGGGATTTATGGCTACACCTTC.

The table lists this clonotype with a few counts. This chain links TRBV7-6 with TRBJ2-3, with TRBD2 matching over 8 bases. Trimming cost V 1 base and J 2 bases; bases outside gene matches: 5. Germline V lookup: CDR1 SGHVS, CDR2 FNYEAQ. The CDR3 consists of 16 residues. CDR3 in amino acids: CASSLVGGGYTDTQYF. The CDR3 bases are TGTGCCAGCAGCTTAGTCGGCGGGGGGTACACAGATACGCAGTATTTT.

This clonotype was counted once. The chain recombines TRBV11-1 with TRBJ2-3; 15 positions match TRBD2. V lost 5 bases and J lost 2; bases outside the gene matches: 2. From germline, CDR1 is SGHAT and CDR2 FQDESV (reference sequence). The length of the CDR3 is 16 residues. The CDR3 DNA sequence: TGTGCCAGCAGCGGGACTAGCGGGGGGTCCACAGATACGCAGTATTTT. This encodes CASSGTSGGSTDTQYF.

This clonotype was counted between two and nine times. The chain is built from TRBV27 and TRBJ2-1; a weak D match, TRBD2 (5 bases). Germline V gene lookup returns CDR1 MNHEY and CDR2 SMNVEV (reference sequence). The V gene lost 10 bases and the J gene lost 7 bases, with 14 bases spanning the gap. The CDR3 contains 12 residues. The CDR3 spells CATGGRLNEQFF. Here the CDR3 DNA reads TGTGCCACTGGTGGGAGACTGAATGAGCAGTTCTTC.

The chain couples TRBV11-2 to TRBJ1-2; 7 nucleotides line up with TRBD1. V shed 0 bases, J shed 4 bases, and the junction held 8 bases outside the gene matches. CDR1 is SGHAT, CDR2 FQNNGV, per germline. The CDR3 covers 16 residues. The CDR3 nucleotides are TGTGCCAGCAGCTTAGATCCCAGGGGGTTAGCCTATGGCTACACCTTC. Translating it yields CASSLDPRGLAYGYTF.

The rearrangement links TRBV4-3 to TRBJ1-1; D gene ambiguous. This CDR3 contains 18 residues. Germline V CDR1 and CDR2: LGHNA, YSLEER. V lost 0 bases and J 1 base, leaving 18 bases between the germline ends. CDR3 nucleotide sequence: TGCGCCAGCAGCCAAGACCGGGAGTTGAAGGCTCCGAACACTGAAGCTTTCTTT. Protein product: CASSQDRELKAPNTEAFF.

The rearrangement joins TRBV12-3 or TRBV12-4 to TRBJ2-2; TRBD2 is a possible D gene (5 bases). This CDR3 comprises 16 residues. Trimming took off 1 base at V and 3 bases at J, with 12 bases between the two ends. Here the CDR3 reads CASSLGVTIYTGELFF. The CDR3 nucleotides are TGTGCCAGCAGTTTAGGAGTGACTATCTACACCGGGGAGCTGTTTTTT.

The rearrangement uses TRBV7-2 and TRBJ2-2; no clear D gene. Germline-derived CDR1 and CDR2 are SGHTA and FQGNSA. Trimming removed 2 bases at V and 4 bases at J, with 11 bases between. The CDR3 has 15 amino acids. The DNA of the CDR3 is TGTGCCAGCAGCTTAATCCCGGCTTCCACCGGGGAGCTGTTTTTT. It yields the protein CASSLIPASTGELFF.

This clonotype occurred a few times. The rearrangement links TRBV9 to TRBJ2-3, with 11 bases identical to TRBD2. The CDR3 has 16 residues. V gave up 1 base and J gave up 5 bases; unmatched junction bases: 6. CDR1 is SGDLS, CDR2 YYNGEE, per germline. CDR3 region: CASSVWLAGGEDTQYF. The CDR3 DNA reads TGTGCCAGCAGCGTATGGCTAGCGGGGGGTGAAGATACGCAGTATTTT.

A few counts support this clonotype. The CDR3 DNA is TGTGCCAGCAGGTCAGGTCAAGAGACCCAGTACTTC. Translation: CASRSGQETQYF. The chain has TRBV5-4 and TRBJ2-5; D remains unclear. The CDR3 is 12 amino acids. The germline gives CDR1 SGHNT, CDR2 YYREEE (reference sequence). Trimming left V 5 bases short and J 2 bases short, with 7 bases between.

The sample holds a few counts of this clonotype. V usage is TRBV7-9 and J usage is TRBJ1-3; no clear D. The CDR3 spans 15 residues. The V end lost 2 bases, the J end lost 0 bases, and 8 bases lay between the germline ends. Germline CDR1 is SEHNR and CDR2 is FQNEAQ (reference sequence). CDR3 bases: TGTGCCAGCAGCTTAATCGTACTCTCTGGAAACACCATATATTTT. This translates into CASSLIVLSGNTIYF.

The V call is TRBV5-1, the J call TRBJ2-7; 7 bases map to TRBD2. The CDR3 has 13 amino acids. Per germline, CDR1 SGHRS and CDR2 YFSETQ. After removal of 3 bases from V and 7 bases from J, the junction contained 7 bases not matched to a gene. CDR3 protein: CASSYRVGGEQYV. The DNA of the CDR3 is TGCGCCAGCAGCTACCGGGTGGGGGGGGAGCAGTACGTC.

The V call is TRBV20-1, the J call TRBJ1-1, with D unclear. This CDR3 is 12 amino acids long. With 6 bases removed from V and 5 bases from J, the gap between germline ends came to 13 bases. The V gene's germline CDR1 is DFQATT and CDR2 SNEGSKA (reference sequence). The CDR3 coding sequence is TGCAGTGCCAATATTGTCGGGACTGAAGCTTTCTTT. Translation: CSANIVGTEAFF.

The V and J genes are TRBV5-5 and TRBJ2-7, with D perhaps TRBD2 (5 bases). V lost 4 bases and J lost 2, with 19 bases in between. There are 16 residues in the CDR3. CDR1 and CDR2 (germline): SGHKS, YYEKEE (reference sequence). Here the CDR3 DNA reads TGTGCCAGCAGCAGCGGTTCCGGTCACAATGCCTACGAGCAGTACTTC. Amino acids: CASSSGSGHNAYEQYF.

In this sample, this clonotype turned up a few times. The V and J genes are TRBV7-9 and TRBJ2-1; 12 bases are a match to TRBD2. Per germline, CDR1 SEHNR and CDR2 FQNEAQ (reference sequence). J gave up 5 bases and V 5 bases, and 1 base lay outside the gene matches. The CDR3 totals 14 residues. The CDR3 sequence is CASSPSGGDNEQFF. CDR3 DNA sequence: TGTGCCAGCAGCCCTAGCGGGGGGGACAATGAGCAGTTCTTC.